Below, 32 T cell receptor beta chains from the same sample are listed, as sequenced in a study of blood T cell repertoires in COVID-19. Sequencing used immunoSEQ multiplex PCR; TCRdb keeps in-frame clones, though not all of them. The table lists some 490,000 clones, roughly 85% of them singletons. Material: peripheral blood. These receptors were taken from a human donor in a cohort sampled during active COVID-19.

Worth noting for this clone: An end of the junction differs from the germline gene, which may be a read error. The gene calls are TRBV7-7 and TRBJ2-1; 13 bases line up with TRBD2. CDR1 is SSHAT and CDR2 is FNYEAQ in the germline V gene (reference sequence). This CDR3 region has 15 residues. CDR3 sequence: CASSLLAGGPNEQFF. CDR3 coding DNA: TGTGCTAGCAGCCTACTAGCGGGAGGGCCGAATGAGCAGTTCTTC.

This clone was seen a handful of times. V is TRBV25-1 and J is TRBJ2-1, with 7 bases lining up with TRBD2. The CDR3 length is 15 residues. Germline V gene lookup returns CDR1 MGHDK and CDR2 SYGVNS. Germline trimming cut 3 bases from V and 6 bases from J; bases unmatched to any gene: 8. This CDR3 reads CASSDAGDWGNEQFF. The CDR3 DNA reads as TGTGCCAGCAGTGATGCGGGAGATTGGGGCAATGAGCAGTTCTTC.

CDR3 amino acids: CASSQDWRDRDPYEQYF. CDR3 nucleotides: TGCGCCAGCAGCCAAGATTGGCGGGACAGGGACCCCTACGAGCAGTACTTC. The chain couples TRBV4-3 to TRBJ2-7; 9 nucleotides agree with TRBD1. Germline V gene lookup returns CDR1 LGHNA and CDR2 YSLEER. V shed 0 bases, J shed 2 bases, and the junction held 8 bases outside the gene matches. The CDR3 length is 17 residues.

In this sample, this clone turned up once. The J gene is TRBJ1-1, the V gene TRBV6-1; 9 bases are shared with TRBD1. After removal of 2 bases from V and 5 bases from J, the junction contained 3 bases not matched to a gene. The germline gives CDR1 MNHNS, CDR2 SASEGT. The CDR3 runs 14 residues. The CDR3 protein is CASSENRGLTEAFF. The CDR3 DNA is TGTGCCAGCAGTGAAAACAGGGGGCTTACTGAAGCTTTCTTT.

CDR3 sequence reads: CASSLSTVDSNQPQHF. CDR3 DNA: TGTGCCAGCTCACTATCGACAGTTGATAGCAATCAGCCCCAGCATTTT. V usage is TRBV18 and J usage is TRBJ1-5, with a possible D match to TRBD1 (5 bases). This CDR3 region has 16 residues. V lost 4 bases and J lost 0, with 13 bases in between. The germline gives CDR1 KGHSH, CDR2 LQKENI.

The chain employs TRBV18 and TRBJ1-6, with TRBD1 matching over 9 bases. The V and J ends lost 3 bases and 10 bases, in that order; junction bases with no gene match: 7. This CDR3 contains 15 residues. Per the germline V gene, CDR1 is KGHSH and CDR2 is LQKENI. DNA for the CDR3: TGTGCCAGCTCACCGCCGGGACAGGGAGACTCACCCCTCCACTTT. Its translation: CASSPPGQGDSPLHF. Supplemented by reference TRBV18 and TRBJ1-6, the full variable domain reads NAGVMQNPRHLVRRRGQEARLRCSPMKGHSHVYWYRQLPEEGLKFMVYLQKENIIDESGMPKERFSAEFPKEGPSILRIQQVVRGDSAAYFCASSPPGQGDSPLHFGNGTRLTVT.

The J gene is TRBJ1-1, the V gene TRBV20-1; D unclear. The CDR3 runs to 11 residues. The V gene lost 3 bases and the J gene lost 5 bases, with 7 bases spanning the gap. In germline, CDR1 is DFQATT, CDR2 SNEGSKA (reference sequence). The DNA for the CDR3 is TGCAGTGCTAGGTCTAAGACTGAAGCTTTCTTT. Its protein product is CSARSKTEAFF.

CDR3 sequence (DNA): TGTGCCAGCAGCGTAGGGGGGGACAGAGGTACCGGGGAGCTGTTTTTT. It is translated as CASSVGGDRGTGELFF. V usage is TRBV9 and J usage is TRBJ2-2; possible D gene TRBD1, 7 bases. V gave up 0 bases and J gave up 5 bases, with 14 bases separating them. Germline CDR1 reads SGDLS; CDR2 reads YYNGEE. The CDR3 sequence is 16 residues long.

The gene calls are TRBV3-1 (or the pseudogene TRBV3-2) and TRBJ2-4; possibly TRBD2 for D (6 bases). Germline CDR1 reads LGHDT; CDR2 reads YNNKEL (reference sequence). The CDR3 has 15 residues. The ends were cut back, 3 bases at V and 4 bases at J, with 13 bases in the middle. CDR3 DNA sequence: TGTGCCAGCAGCCAGTATAGCGGTACGAAAAACATTCAGTACTTC. Amino acid sequence: CASSQYSGTKNIQYF.

The chain carries TRBV11-2 and TRBJ1-2, with a tentative D call TRBD1 (5 bases). Trimming removed 7 bases from V and 10 bases from J, with 13 bases in between. This CDR3 spans 11 amino acids. Germline CDR1 is SGHAT and CDR2 is FQNNGV. CDR3 in amino acids: CASTLGGLYTF. CDR3 nucleotide sequence: TGTGCCAGCACCCTCGGGGGTCTCTACACCTTC.

This clone was seen once. The V call is TRBV3-1 (or the pseudogene TRBV3-2), the J call TRBJ2-7, with 9 nucleotides matching TRBD2. V trimming: 3 bases; J trimming: 5 bases; junction bases outside the gene matches: 5. Germline lookup yields CDR1 LGHDT and CDR2 YNNKEL (reference sequence). The CDR3 contains 14 residues. The CDR3 DNA is TGTGCCAGCAGCCAGCTAGCGGGATCGAACGAGCAGTACTTC. Its protein is CASSQLAGSNEQYF.

This clone has a single count. CDR3 in amino acids: CASSSVQGRSYEQYF. DNA for the CDR3: TGCGCCAGCAGCTCAGTACAGGGGAGGTCCTACGAGCAGTACTTC. The chain employs TRBV5-1 and TRBJ2-7; D may be TRBD1 (7 bases). The CDR3 consists of 15 residues. V dropped 3 bases and J dropped 1 base, with 14 bases sitting between them. CDR1 and CDR2 from the germline V gene are SGHRS and YFSETQ.

The chain combines TRBV3-1 (or the pseudogene TRBV3-2) with TRBJ2-2, with 8 bases lining up with TRBD1. The ends lost 4 bases at V and 2 bases at J; junction bases unmatched: 21. The CDR3 extends over 21 amino acids. Germline V gene lookup returns CDR1 LGHDT and CDR2 YNNKEL (reference sequence). The CDR3 here is CASSPFQGTGYSRGNTGELFF. The CDR3 nucleotides are TGTGCCAGCAGCCCTTTCCAGGGGACAGGCTATTCTCGGGGTAACACCGGGGAGCTGTTTTTT.

The chain has TRBV5-1 and TRBJ2-1; 10 nucleotides match TRBD1. The CDR3 length is 14 residues. Germline CDR1 is SGHRS and CDR2 is YFSETQ. After removal of 7 bases from V and 8 bases from J, the junction contained 9 bases not matched to a gene. The CDR3 reads CASGGTGAADEQFF. Written as DNA, the CDR3 is TGCGCCAGCGGGGGGACAGGGGCCGCCGATGAGCAGTTCTTC.

This chain connects TRBV12-5 to TRBJ2-2; 9 bases align to TRBD2. After removal of 5 bases from V and 2 bases from J, the junction contained 3 bases not matched to a gene. The CDR3 runs to 15 residues. Germline V gives CDR1 LGHNT, CDR2 FRNRAP. Here the CDR3 reads CASGVSGSNTGELFF. As DNA, the CDR3 is TGTGCTAGTGGTGTTAGCGGGAGTAACACCGGGGAGCTGTTTTTT.

The chain carries TRBV18 and TRBJ1-3; the match to TRBD1 covers 9 bases. The germline V gene encodes CDR1 KGHSH and CDR2 LQKENI. V lost 5 bases to trimming and J lost 2 bases; unmatched junction nucleotides: 10. The CDR3 is made up of 17 amino acids. CDR3 protein: CASSSMAGTGTGNTIYF. CDR3 nucleotides: TGTGCCAGCTCATCGATGGCCGGGACAGGGACTGGAAACACCATATATTTT.

The chain combines TRBV7-9 with TRBJ1-1; D may be TRBD1 (5 bases). V was cut by 3 bases and J by 4 bases, with 12 bases left in between. Germline CDR1 is SEHNR and CDR2 is FQNEAQ (reference sequence). This CDR3 is built from 14 residues. In nucleotides, the CDR3 is TGTGCCAGCAGCTTCGCTGGGGGGGTCACTGAAGCTTTCTTT. The encoded protein is CASSFAGGVTEAFF.

V and J are TRBV9 and TRBJ2-5; 10 bases are a match to TRBD2. The CDR3 contains 15 residues. J lost 5 bases, V lost 6 bases, and 10 bases had no gene match. Germline loops: CDR1 SGDLS, CDR2 YYNGEE. In DNA form, the CDR3 reads TGTGCCAGCACAAAAGCTAGCGGGAGATCGGAGACCCAGTACTTC. Translation gives CASTKASGRSETQYF.

Here the CDR3 reads CASSQDVPLGGTDTQYF. The CDR3 region has the DNA TGCGCCAGCAGCCAAGATGTACCACTAGGAGGCACAGATACGCAGTATTTT. The rearrangement links TRBV4-3 to TRBJ2-3; D might be TRBD2 (5 bases). Trimming stripped 0 bases from V and 1 base from J, with 14 bases between. Germline V CDR1 and CDR2: LGHNA, YSLEER. This CDR3 contains 17 residues.

This rearrangement joins TRBV27 to TRBJ1-1, with a possible D match to TRBD1 (5 bases). The CDR3 is 13 amino acids. Germline V gives CDR1 MNHEY, CDR2 SMNVEV (reference sequence). Trimming stripped 1 base from V and 5 bases from J, with 8 bases between. The CDR3 nucleotides are TGTGCCAGCAGTTTATGGGGGGAAACTGAAGCTTTCTTT. Protein sequence: CASSLWGETEAFF.

This clone was seen only a few times. The genes are TRBV7-9 and TRBJ2-7, with D perhaps matching TRBD2 (5 bases). The V end was cut by 6 bases, the J end by 5 bases, with 14 bases between. Germline loops: CDR1 SEHNR, CDR2 FQNEAQ (reference sequence). This CDR3 region has 13 residues. CDR3 DNA sequence: TGTGCCAGCAGTATTATCGGGAACGACGAGCAGTACTTC. Translating gives CASSIIGNDEQYF. The full variable domain, in which reference TRBV7-9 and TRBJ2-7 provide the parts outside the CDR3, is DTGVSQNPRHKITKRGQNVTFRCDPISEHNRLYWYRQTLGQGPEFLTYFQNEAQLEKSRLLSDRFSAERPKGSFSTLEIQRTEQGDSAMYLCASSIIGNDEQYFGPGTRLTVT.

J is TRBJ1-2 and V is TRBV19, with TRBD1 matching over 7 bases. V lost 1 base, J lost 3 bases, and 5 bases stayed unmatched. The CDR3 is 15 amino acids. From germline, CDR1 is LNHDA and CDR2 SQIVND (reference sequence). CDR3 region: CASSIAGRGDYGYTF. The CDR3 bases are TGTGCCAGTAGTATAGCCGGCAGGGGGGACTATGGCTACACCTTC.

The CDR3 reads CASSTPGNDEKLFF. Written as DNA, the CDR3 is TGCGCCAGCAGCACCCCAGGGAACGATGAAAAACTGTTTTTT. V usage is TRBV5-1 and J usage is TRBJ1-4; weak D call: TRBD1 (5 bases). Looked up from germline, CDR1 is SGHRS and CDR2 is YFSETQ. The length of the CDR3 is 14 residues. Deletions cut 4 bases from V and 6 bases from J, with 13 bases between.

This rearrangement joins TRBV9 to TRBJ2-7, with a weak D call TRBD2 (5 bases). The CDR3 runs 13 residues. Per germline, CDR1 SGDLS and CDR2 YYNGEE. V dropped 0 bases and J dropped 3 bases, with 7 bases sitting between them. The CDR3 protein is CASSVGDYYEQYF. CDR3 bases: TGTGCCAGCAGCGTAGGAGACTACTACGAGCAGTACTTC.

The chain links TRBV28 to TRBJ2-7; 9 nucleotides match TRBD1. CDR1 and CDR2 from the germline V gene are MDHEN and SYDVKM. The CDR3 has 14 amino acids. The ends lost 6 bases at V and 4 bases at J; junction bases unmatched: 7. CDR3 region: CASRTGGDRYEQYF. The CDR3 DNA follows: TGTGCCAGCAGAACAGGGGGCGATCGATACGAGCAGTACTTC.

This chain links TRBV6-6 with TRBJ1-5, with D perhaps TRBD1 (6 bases). Trimming removed 4 bases at V and 4 bases at J, with 11 bases between. From germline, CDR1 is MNHNY and CDR2 SVGAGI (reference sequence). The CDR3 covers 14 residues. The chain's CDR3 is CASSSGQQNQPQHF. The CDR3 region has the DNA TGTGCCAGCAGTTCCGGACAGCAAAATCAGCCCCAGCATTTT.

The V and J genes are TRBV15 and TRBJ2-7, with D possibly being TRBD2 (5 bases). The CDR3 sequence is 13 residues long. The germline V gene encodes CDR1 LNHNV and CDR2 YYDKDF (reference sequence). Trimming stripped 5 bases from V and 3 bases from J, with 11 bases between. CDR3 protein: CATSPIEGYEQYF. The CDR3 DNA sequence: TGTGCCACCAGCCCCATTGAGGGCTACGAGCAGTACTTC.

V usage is TRBV19 and J usage is TRBJ1-2; TRBD1 matches at 7 bases. J was trimmed by 3 bases and V by 7 bases; bases with no gene match: 5. The CDR3 is 13 amino acids. CDR1 and CDR2 (germline): LNHDA, SQIVND (reference sequence). The CDR3 DNA is TGTGCCAGTACGGCCAGGGGGGACTATGGCTACACCTTC. This encodes CASTARGDYGYTF. The entire variable domain, with the rest obtained from reference TRBV19 and TRBJ1-2, is as follows: DGGITQSPKYLFRKEGQNVTLSCEQNLNHDAMYWYRQDPGQGLRLIYYSQIVNDFQKGDIAEGYSVSREKKESFPLTVTSAQKNPTAFYLCASTARGDYGYTFGSGTRLTVV.

The chain couples TRBV27 to TRBJ2-7; weak D call: TRBD2 (5 bases). Germline CDR1 MNHEY, CDR2 SMNVEV (reference sequence). The CDR3 contains 13 residues. The ends were cut back, 3 bases at V and 0 bases at J, with 6 bases in the middle. CDR3 sequence: CASSLRASYEQYF. CDR3 coding DNA: TGTGCCAGCAGTTTGAGGGCCTCCTACGAGCAGTACTTC.

The chain couples TRBV19 to TRBJ1-1, with 10 bases fitting TRBD1. CDR3 length: 13 amino acids. Germline V gene data show CDR1 as LNHDA and CDR2 as SQIVND (reference sequence). Trimming removed 2 bases from V and 14 bases from J; junction bases left unmatched: 8. The CDR3 bases are TGTGCCAGTAGTATACCGGGACAGGGGAGGATCTTCTTT. It encodes CASSIPGQGRIFF.

This chain uses TRBV4-2 with TRBJ2-6; a weak D match, TRBD1 (6 bases). The CDR3 has 15 residues. The germline CDR1 and CDR2 sequences are LGHNA and YNFKEQ. V was cut by 7 bases and J by 0 bases, with 10 bases left in between. The CDR3, as DNA: TGTGCCAGCACACAGGGAAACTCTGGGGCCAACGTCCTGACTTTC. Amino acid sequence: CASTQGNSGANVLTF.

The chain is built from TRBV6-5 and TRBJ2-3; TRBD2 might be the D (6 bases). Deletions cut 5 bases from V and 1 base from J, with 10 bases between. The CDR3 sequence is 14 residues long. Germline lookup yields CDR1 MNHEY and CDR2 SVGAGI. The CDR3 DNA reads as TGTGCCAGCAGTAGGGACTGGGGCACAGATACGCAGTATTTT. Its protein product is CASSRDWGTDTQYF.